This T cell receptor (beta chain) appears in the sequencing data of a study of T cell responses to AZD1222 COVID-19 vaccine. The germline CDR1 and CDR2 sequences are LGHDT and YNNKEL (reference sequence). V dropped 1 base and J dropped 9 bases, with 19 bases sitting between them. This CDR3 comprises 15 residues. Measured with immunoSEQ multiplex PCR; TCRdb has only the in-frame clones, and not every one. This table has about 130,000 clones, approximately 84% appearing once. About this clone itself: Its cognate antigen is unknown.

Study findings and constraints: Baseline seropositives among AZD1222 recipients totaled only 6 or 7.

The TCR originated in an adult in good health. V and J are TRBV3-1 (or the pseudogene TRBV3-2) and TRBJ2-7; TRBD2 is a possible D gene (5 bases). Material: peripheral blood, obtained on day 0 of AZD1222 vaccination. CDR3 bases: TGTGCCAGCAGCCAAGCTTGGACTGGATCTACGAGGCAGTACTTC. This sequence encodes CASSQAWTGSTRQYF.